One T cell receptor (beta chain) is described in this entry. The data were taken from a study of blood T cell repertoires in COVID-19. Libraries were prepared by immunoSEQ multiplex PCR; TCRdb keeps only in-frame clonotypes and omits some of them. Here the sample spans fewer than 90,000 clones, approximately 71% being singletons. This TCR derives from a woman aged 50 to 65 with acute or convalescent COVID-19. Sequenced: peripheral blood.

CDR3 amino acids: CASSPNGETQYF. CDR3 nucleotide sequence: TGTGCCAGCAGCCCAAACGGGGAGACCCAGTACTTC. The rearrangement uses TRBV28 and TRBJ2-5, with no clear D. V was pared by 6 bases and J by 5 bases, with 10 bases between. In germline, CDR1 is MDHEN, CDR2 SYDVKM. The CDR3 spans 12 residues.